The rows below give T cell receptor beta chains drawn from one sample of a study of OX40 agonist ivuxolimab in advanced cancers. The protocol was immunoSEQ multiplex PCR, while the TCRdb copy is restricted to in-frame clones and leaves out a portion. The data hold about 69,000 clones, with around 82% observed a single time. The source material was CD4+ or CD8+ T cells sorted from blood, sampled in a trial of the OX40 agonist ivuxolimab. Every receptor here comes from an adult with an advanced solid tumor such as melanoma, head and neck, liver or kidney cancer. Both conserved end residues are part of each CDR3. A D gene is named only where the DNA matches it firmly. Size values are once, few and many counts, or a class for expanded clones, and some rows have none.

clone_size	d_call	j_call	v_call	cdr3_nt	cdr3_aa
.	TRBD2	TRBJ2-3	TRBV9	TGTGCCAGCAGCGCCCGGACTAGCGGGGGCACAGATACGCAGTATTTT	CASSARTSGGTDTQYF
.	.	TRBJ2-3	TRBV14	TGTGCCAGCAGCCAAGAGGGCCTAGGCACAGATACGCAGTATTTT	CASSQEGLGTDTQYF
.	TRBD2	TRBJ2-1	TRBV6-5	TGTGCCAGCACCCGGGGGGGGGCGGACAATGAGCAGTTCTTC	CASTRGGADNEQFF
.	.	TRBJ1-1	TRBV19	TGTGCCAGTAGTATAGGGGTAAACACTGAAGCTTTCTTT	CASSIGVNTEAFF
few	.	TRBJ1-3	TRBV5-6	TGTGCCAGCAGCCCTGACTTAGGCTCTGGAAACACCATATATTTT	CASSPDLGSGNTIYF
once	TRBD2	TRBJ2-7	TRBV27	TGTGCCAGCAGTTCCAACCCACTAGCGGGCAACTACGAGCAGTACTTC	CASSSNPLAGNYEQYF
.	.	TRBJ1-2	TRBV11-2	TGTGCCAGCAGCCGGACAGTGACCTATGGCTACACCTTC	CASSRTVTYGYTF
.	TRBD2	TRBJ2-7	TRBV7-3	TGTGCCAGCAGCCCTACTCGGACTAGGAGCTCCTACGAGCAGTACTTC	CASSPTRTRSSYEQYF
.	.	TRBJ2-2	TRBV4-3	TGCGCCAGCAGCCAAGAGGCGGCTAGCGATACCGGGGAGCTGTTTTTT	CASSQEAASDTGELFF
once	.	TRBJ2-3	TRBV7-3	TGTGCCAGCAGCTTAGCGGAGAGGGCAGATACGCAGTATTTT	CASSLAERADTQYF
.	.	TRBJ2-7	TRBV2	TGTGCCAGCAAGCCCGGAGGGCCCTCCTACGAGCAGTACTTC	CASKPGGPSYEQYF
.	.	TRBJ1-1	TRBV11-3	TGTGCCAGCAGCTTAGGAGGACGGACTGAAGCTTTCTTT	CASSLGGRTEAFF
.	.	TRBJ2-7	TRBV7-8	TGTGCCAGCAGTTTCGGGGGCTGGGAGCAGTACTTC	CASSFGGWEQYF
.	.	TRBJ1-4	TRBV5-1	TGCGCCAGCAACCTTGGTATGGGGGCAGCTAATGAAAAACTGTTTTTT	CASNLGMGAANEKLFF
.	TRBD1	TRBJ1-1	TRBV9	TGTGCCAGCAGCGAACGTCCCGGGACAGGGACCGTGGACACTAAAGCTTTCTTT	CASSERPGTGTVDTKAFF
.	.	TRBJ2-7	TRBV11-3	TGTGCCAGCAGCCGGGGCGGACTCTCCTACGAGCAGTACTTC	CASSRGGLSYEQYF
.	.	TRBJ1-1	TRBV5-1	TGCGCCAGCAGCTTGGCGTTTGGCTTGGCAGGGGAGAACACTGAAGCTTTCTTT	CASSLAFGLAGENTEAFF
.	TRBD1	TRBJ1-2	TRBV4-2	TGTGCCAGCAGCAATCCCGGACAGGGGGCATTAGGAGTCTATGGCTACACCTTC	CASSNPGQGALGVYGYTF
.	.	TRBJ1-5	TRBV27	TGTGCCAGCAGTTTATCAGGGCACAGCAATCAGCCCCAGCATTTT	CASSLSGHSNQPQHF
once	.	TRBJ1-3	TRBV5-8	TGTGCCAGCAGCCACAGGGATCGGCGAGGAAACACCATATATTTT	CASSHRDRRGNTIYF
.	.	TRBJ1-3	TRBV7-2	TGTGCCAGCAGCTTGAGAGGGAATGGAAACACCATATATTTT	CASSLRGNGNTIYF
.	TRBD1	TRBJ2-7	TRBV6-6	TGTGCCAGCAGTCCGGGACAGTTCTACGAGCAGTACTTC	CASSPGQFYEQYF
.	.	TRBJ1-2	TRBV5-6	TGTGCCAGCAGCTTGAATCTGGGAATGGCGCTTAACTATGGCTACACCTTC	CASSLNLGMALNYGYTF
.	TRBD1	TRBJ2-2	TRBV27	TGTGCCAGCGGGATTACAGGGGGACCGGCCGGGGAGCTGTTTTTT	CASGITGGPAGELFF
.	TRBD2	TRBJ2-5	TRBV7-8	TGTGCCAGCAGCTTAGCGTCGGCTAGCGGGGGATTGGAGACCCAGTACTTC	CASSLASASGGLETQYF
many	.	TRBJ2-3	TRBV16	TGTGCCAGCAGCCAAGTCGCGGTTACAGATACGCAGTATTTT	CASSQVAVTDTQYF
once	.	TRBJ2-7	TRBV7-8	TGTGCCAGCAGCTTAGACTCGCCTGCTCCGGCCTACGAGCAGTACTTC	CASSLDSPAPAYEQYF
once	.	TRBJ2-7	TRBV21-1	TGTGCCAGCAGCATATCCTCGGGTCTCTACAGGGGTTCCTACGAGCAGTACTTC	CASSISSGLYRGSYEQYF
.	.	TRBJ2-1	TRBV7-6	TGTGCCAGCAGCTTAAGCGGAGGCGGCCGGGTCTCCTACAATGAGCAGTTCTTC	CASSLSGGGRVSYNEQFF
medium-sized	.	TRBJ2-5	TRBV4-3	TGCGCCAGCAGCCAAGATGCTACAACGAGTTGGGAGACCCAGTACTTC	CASSQDATTSWETQYF
.	.	TRBJ1-4	TRBV28	TGTGCCAGCAGTTTATTTGGGGGAAAGCGGGGCGAAAAACTGTTTTTT	CASSLFGGKRGEKLFF
.	.	TRBJ2-1	TRBV21-1	TGTGCCAGCAGCGCGGACGGGGACCCCTACAATGAGCAGTTCTTC	CASSADGDPYNEQFF
.	.	TRBJ1-5	TRBV4-3	TGCGCCAGCAGCCAAGATCTTCGAGGCACTAGCACCCGGGGTAGCAATCAGCCCCAGCATTTT	CASSQDLRGTSTRGSNQPQHF
.	TRBD2	TRBJ2-3	TRBV7-8	TGTGCCAGCAGTGGGACTAGCGGGTATAGCACAGATACGCAGTATTTT	CASSGTSGYSTDTQYF
.	.	TRBJ2-2	TRBV27	TGTGCCAGCAGTTTAAGAGGGGGAGGAAGCCCGAACACCGGGGAGCTGTTTTTT	CASSLRGGGSPNTGELFF
once	.	TRBJ1-6	TRBV4-3	TGCGCCAGCAGCCCGACCTCCGGGAGAAATTCACCCCTCCACTTT	CASSPTSGRNSPLHF
.	.	TRBJ2-1	TRBV5-4	TGTGCCAGCAGCTTGGGACAGGGAGGATTCGATGAGCAGTTCTTC	CASSLGQGGFDEQFF
.	.	TRBJ1-1	TRBV5-1	TGCGCCAGCAGCTCCTGGGGTCCGGGGGACACTGAAGCTTTCTTT	CASSSWGPGDTEAFF
.	TRBD1	TRBJ2-5	TRBV29-1	TGCAGCTCGGACAGGGCTGATGAGACCCAGTACTTC	CSSDRADETQYF
.	TRBD1	TRBJ2-1	TRBV27	TGTGCCAGCACCGAACAGGGGATAAGCTCCTACAATGAGCAGTTCTTC	CASTEQGISSYNEQFF
.	.	TRBJ1-5	TRBV5-4	TGTGCCAGCAGCTCGGGAGGGGGGACAAAGGATCAGCCCCAGCATTTT	CASSSGGGTKDQPQHF
.	.	TRBJ1-2	TRBV19	TGTGCCAGTAGCCTCAGGGAGGCTGGCTACACCTTC	CASSLREAGYTF
.	.	TRBJ2-7	TRBV7-2	TGTGCCAGCAGCTTCCCCCCCCACTCGGAGCAGTACTTC	CASSFPPHSEQYF
.	.	TRBJ1-2	TRBV29-1	TGCAGCCTCGATTGGGACTATGGCTACACCTTC	CSLDWDYGYTF
.	TRBD2	TRBJ2-3	TRBV5-1	TGCGCCAGCAGCGTCCTACTAGCGGGGCTCACAGATACGCAGTATTTT	CASSVLLAGLTDTQYF
.	TRBD2	TRBJ2-7	TRBV19	TGTGCCAGTAGCTATAAGCGGGGCAGCTACGAGCAGTACTTC	CASSYKRGSYEQYF
.	TRBD1	TRBJ1-1	TRBV19	TGTGCCACCTCGGAGGGGGCGTTCACTGAAGCTTTCTTT	CATSEGAFTEAFF
.	.	TRBJ2-2	TRBV7-9	TGTGCCAGCAGCCAAGGAGGGACAGACACCGGGGAGCTGTTTTTT	CASSQGGTDTGELFF
few	TRBD1	TRBJ2-3	TRBV19	TGTGCCAGTAGCTTAGGGACAGGGGTAGATACGCAGTATTTT	CASSLGTGVDTQYF
.	TRBD1	TRBJ1-1	TRBV11-3	TGTGCCAGCAGCCCGCGGACAGGGGAAGTGAGAGAAGCTTTCTTT	CASSPRTGEVREAFF
few	TRBD1	TRBJ2-5	TRBV27	TGTGCCAGCAGTTTCGCAGGGGGCCAAGAGACCCAGTACTTC	CASSFAGGQETQYF